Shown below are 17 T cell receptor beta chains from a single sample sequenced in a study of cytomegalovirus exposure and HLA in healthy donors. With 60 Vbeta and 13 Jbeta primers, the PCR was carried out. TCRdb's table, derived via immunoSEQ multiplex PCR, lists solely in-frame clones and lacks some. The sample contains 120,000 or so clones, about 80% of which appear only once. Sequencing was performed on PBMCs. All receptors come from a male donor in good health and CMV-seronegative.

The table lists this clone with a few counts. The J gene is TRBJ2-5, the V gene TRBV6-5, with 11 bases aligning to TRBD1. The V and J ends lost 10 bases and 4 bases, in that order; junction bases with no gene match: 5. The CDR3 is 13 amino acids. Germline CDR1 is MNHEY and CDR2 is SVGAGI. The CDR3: CAIGQGARETQYF. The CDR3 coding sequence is TGTGCCATCGGACAGGGGGCAAGAGAGACCCAGTACTTC.

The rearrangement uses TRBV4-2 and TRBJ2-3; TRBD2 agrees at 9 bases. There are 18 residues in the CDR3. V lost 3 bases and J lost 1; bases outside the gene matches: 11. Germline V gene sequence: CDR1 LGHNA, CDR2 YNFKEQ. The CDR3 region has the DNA TGTGCCAGCAGCCATGGGCGGGAGGGAAGGAGGGGCACAGATACGCAGTATTTT. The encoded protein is CASSHGREGRRGTDTQYF.

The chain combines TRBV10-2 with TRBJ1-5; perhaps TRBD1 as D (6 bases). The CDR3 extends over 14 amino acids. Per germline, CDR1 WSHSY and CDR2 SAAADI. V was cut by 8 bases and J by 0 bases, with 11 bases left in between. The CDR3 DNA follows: TGCGCCAGCGCTCGGACAGCTAGCAATCAGCCCCAGCATTTT. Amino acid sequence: CASARTASNQPQHF.

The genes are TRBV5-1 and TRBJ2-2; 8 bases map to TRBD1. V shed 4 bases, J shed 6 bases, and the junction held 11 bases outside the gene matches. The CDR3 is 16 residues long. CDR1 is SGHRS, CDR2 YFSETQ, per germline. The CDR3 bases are TGCGCCAGCAGCGTACAGGGGGGATTAGGAGCCGGGGAGCTGTTTTTT. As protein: CASSVQGGLGAGELFF. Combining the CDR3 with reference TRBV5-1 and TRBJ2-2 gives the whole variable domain KAGVTQTPRYLIKTRGQQVTLSCSPISGHRSVSWYQQTPGQGLQFLFEYFSETQRNKGNFPGRFSGRQFSNSRSEMNVSTLELGDSALYLCASSVQGGLGAGELFFGEGSRLTVL.

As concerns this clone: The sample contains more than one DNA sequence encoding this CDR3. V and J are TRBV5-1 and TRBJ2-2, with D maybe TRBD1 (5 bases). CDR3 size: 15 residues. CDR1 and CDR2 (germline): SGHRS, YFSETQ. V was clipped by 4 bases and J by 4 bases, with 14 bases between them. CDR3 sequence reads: CASSLRLDSTGELFF. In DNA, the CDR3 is TGCGCCAGCAGCCTAAGGCTAGACAGCACCGGGGAGCTGTTTTTT.

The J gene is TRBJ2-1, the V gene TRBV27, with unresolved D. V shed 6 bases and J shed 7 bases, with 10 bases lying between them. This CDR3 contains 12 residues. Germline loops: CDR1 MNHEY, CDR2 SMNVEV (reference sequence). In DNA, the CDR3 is TGTGCCAGCAGACCCCGCCTAAATGAGCAGTTCTTC. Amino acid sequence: CASRPRLNEQFF.

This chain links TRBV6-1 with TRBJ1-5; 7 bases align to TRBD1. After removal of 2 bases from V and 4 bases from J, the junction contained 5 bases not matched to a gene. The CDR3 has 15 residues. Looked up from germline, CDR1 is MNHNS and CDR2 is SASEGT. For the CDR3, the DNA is TGTGCCAGCAGTGAATTCCCAGGGGGGAATCAGCCCCAGCATTTT. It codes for CASSEFPGGNQPQHF.

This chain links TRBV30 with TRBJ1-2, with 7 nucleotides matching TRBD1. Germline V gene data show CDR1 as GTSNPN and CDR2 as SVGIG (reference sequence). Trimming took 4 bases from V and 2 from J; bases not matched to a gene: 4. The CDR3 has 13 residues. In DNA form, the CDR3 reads TGTGCCTGGATTGCGGGACAGAACTATGGCTACACCTTC. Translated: CAWIAGQNYGYTF. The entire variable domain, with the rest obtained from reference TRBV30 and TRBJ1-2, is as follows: SQTIHQWPATLVQPVGSPLSLECTVEGTSNPNLYWYRQAAGRGLQLLFYSVGIGQISSEVPQNLSASRPQDRQFILSSKKLLLSDSGFYLCAWIAGQNYGYTFGSGTRLTVV.

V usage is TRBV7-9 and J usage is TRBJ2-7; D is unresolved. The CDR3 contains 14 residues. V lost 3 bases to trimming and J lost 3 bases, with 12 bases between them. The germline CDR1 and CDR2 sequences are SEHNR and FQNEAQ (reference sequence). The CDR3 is CASSFSTPFYEQYF. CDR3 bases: TGTGCCAGCAGCTTTAGCACCCCATTCTACGAGCAGTACTTC.

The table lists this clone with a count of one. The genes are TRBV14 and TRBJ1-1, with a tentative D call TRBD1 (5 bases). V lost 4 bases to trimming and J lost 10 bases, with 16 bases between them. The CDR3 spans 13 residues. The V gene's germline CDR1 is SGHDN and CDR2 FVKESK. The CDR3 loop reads CASSPHSGARAFF. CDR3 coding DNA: TGTGCCAGCAGCCCCCACAGTGGGGCTCGAGCTTTCTTT. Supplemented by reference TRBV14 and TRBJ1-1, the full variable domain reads EAGVTQFPSHSVIEKGQTVTLRCDPISGHDNLYWYRRVMGKEIKFLLHFVKESKQDESGMPNNRFLAERTGGTYSTLKVQPAELEDSGVYFCASSPHSGARAFFGQGTRLTVV.

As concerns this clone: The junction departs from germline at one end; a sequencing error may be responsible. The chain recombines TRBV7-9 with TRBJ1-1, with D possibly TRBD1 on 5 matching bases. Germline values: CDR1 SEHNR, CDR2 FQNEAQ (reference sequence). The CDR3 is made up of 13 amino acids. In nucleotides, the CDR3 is TGTTCCAGCAGCTTGCAGGGTATCGCTGAAGCTTTCTTT. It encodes CSSSLQGIAEAFF.

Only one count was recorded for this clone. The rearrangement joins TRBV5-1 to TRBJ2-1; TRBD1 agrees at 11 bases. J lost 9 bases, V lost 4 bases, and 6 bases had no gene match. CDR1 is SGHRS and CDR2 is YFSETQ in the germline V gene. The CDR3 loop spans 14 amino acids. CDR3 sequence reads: CASSLDRGLVEQFF. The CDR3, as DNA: TGCGCCAGCAGCCTGGACAGGGGGCTGGTTGAGCAGTTCTTC.

The CDR3 sequence: CASREDLSSFGNTIYF. The CDR3 bases are TGTGCCAGCAGGGAGGACCTATCGAGTTTTGGAAACACCATATATTTT. The chain joins TRBV6-6 to TRBJ1-3; the D is unclear. The CDR3 extends over 16 amino acids. Germline CDR1 reads MNHNY; CDR2 reads SVGAGI (reference sequence). Trimming stripped 6 bases from V and 3 bases from J, with 18 bases between.

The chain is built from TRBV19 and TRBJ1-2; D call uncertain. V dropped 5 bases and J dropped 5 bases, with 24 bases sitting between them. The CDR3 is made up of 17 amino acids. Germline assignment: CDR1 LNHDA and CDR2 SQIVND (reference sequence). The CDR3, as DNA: TGTGCCAGTAGTCCCTTGGACTGGGCTAGTGGAGGTTATGGCTACACCTTC. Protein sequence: CASSPLDWASGGYGYTF. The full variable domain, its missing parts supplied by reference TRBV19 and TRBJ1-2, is DGGITQSPKYLFRKEGQNVTLSCEQNLNHDAMYWYRQDPGQGLRLIYYSQIVNDFQKGDIAEGYSVSREKKESFPLTVTSAQKNPTAFYLCASSPLDWASGGYGYTFGSGTRLTVV.

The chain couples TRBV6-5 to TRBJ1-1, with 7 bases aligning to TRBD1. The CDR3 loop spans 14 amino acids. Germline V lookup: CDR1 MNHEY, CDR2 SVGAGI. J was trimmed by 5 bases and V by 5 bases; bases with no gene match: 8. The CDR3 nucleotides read TGTGCCAGCAGTGTTGTAGGGGGCGATACTGAAGCTTTCTTT. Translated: CASSVVGGDTEAFF.

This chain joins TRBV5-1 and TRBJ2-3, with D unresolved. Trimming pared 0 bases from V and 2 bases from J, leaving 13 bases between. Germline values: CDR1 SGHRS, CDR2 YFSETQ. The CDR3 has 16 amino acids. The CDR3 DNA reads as TGCGCCAGCAGCTTGGGTACCCTTAGTATCACAGATACGCAGTATTTT. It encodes CASSLGTLSITDTQYF.

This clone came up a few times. CDR3 loop: CASSSPSTSGGAVGELFF. In DNA form, the CDR3 reads TGTGCCAGCAGTTCGCCCTCGACTAGCGGGGGGGCGGTCGGGGAGCTGTTTTTT. The V gene is TRBV27, the J gene TRBJ2-2; TRBD2 matches 14 bases. J gave up 7 bases and V 4 bases, and 11 bases lay outside the gene matches. The CDR3 covers 18 residues. Germline values: CDR1 MNHEY, CDR2 SMNVEV (reference sequence).